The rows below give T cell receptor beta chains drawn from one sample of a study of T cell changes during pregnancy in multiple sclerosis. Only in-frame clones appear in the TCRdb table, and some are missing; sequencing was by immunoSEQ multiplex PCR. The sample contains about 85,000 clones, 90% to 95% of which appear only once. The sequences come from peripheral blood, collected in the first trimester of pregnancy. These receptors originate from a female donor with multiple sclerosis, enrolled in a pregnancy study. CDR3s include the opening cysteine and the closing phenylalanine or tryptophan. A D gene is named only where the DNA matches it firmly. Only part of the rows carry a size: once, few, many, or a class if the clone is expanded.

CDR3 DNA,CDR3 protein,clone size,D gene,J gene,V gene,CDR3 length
TGTGCCAGCAGTATCCCTAGCGGGAGCCATGAGCAGTTCTTC,CASSIPSGSHEQFF,NA,TRBD2,TRBJ2-1,TRBV28,14
TGTGCCAGTGTACCACCGGGACAGGGTAATTATGAGCAGTTCTTC,CASVPPGQGNYEQFF,NA,TRBD1,TRBJ2-1,TRBV7-9,15
TGTGCCAGCTCACTCGGGACAGGGGGAGCCAAAAACATTCAGTACTTC,CASSLGTGGAKNIQYF,NA,TRBD1,TRBJ2-4,TRBV18,16
TGTGCCAGCAGTGGGACAGGGAGACAGCCCCAGCATTTT,CASSGTGRQPQHF,NA,TRBD1,TRBJ1-5,TRBV28,13
TGTGCCAGCAGCTTAGATCACAGGGGCGAGTTCTTC,CASSLDHRGEFF,NA,TRBD1,TRBJ2-1,TRBV11-3,12
TGCAGCGTTGGGGCTAGCGGGAAGACAGATACGCAGTATTTT,CSVGASGKTDTQYF,once,TRBD2,TRBJ2-3,TRBV29-1,14
TGTGCCAGCTCACTCACCGGGACTCTCCAAGAGACCCAGTACTTC,CASSLTGTLQETQYF,once,NA,TRBJ2-5,TRBV18,15
TGTGCCAGCAGTGAACATTACCCAGATAATTCACCCCTCCACTTT,CASSEHYPDNSPLHF,NA,NA,TRBJ1-6,TRBV6-1,15
TGTGCCACAGGTCCGGGACAGGGCCTCTCTAGCACAGATACGCAGTATTTT,CATGPGQGLSSTDTQYF,NA,TRBD1,TRBJ2-3,TRBV28,17
TGTGCCAGCAGCGATCTACAGGGGGCTTTCACTGAAGCTTTCTTT,CASSDLQGAFTEAFF,NA,TRBD1,TRBJ1-1,TRBV9,15
TGTGCCAGTAGCAAGACAGGGGGGAGAGCAGGGGAGCTGTTTTTT,CASSKTGGRAGELFF,NA,TRBD1,TRBJ2-2,TRBV19,15
TGTGCCAGCAGCAAAGTTGTGAGGTCCTACAATGAGCAGTTCTTC,CASSKVVRSYNEQFF,NA,NA,TRBJ2-1,TRBV21-1,15
TGTGCCAGCTCTCGACAGACTGACGAGCAGTACTTC,CASSRQTDEQYF,NA,NA,TRBJ2-7,TRBV18,12
TGTGCCTGGAGTGTACGAGGGGGCGTTAATTCACCCCTCCACTTT,CAWSVRGGVNSPLHF,NA,TRBD1,TRBJ1-6,TRBV30,15
TGTGCCTGGAGTGGTAGGGGGTTCTACGAGCAGTACTTC,CAWSGRGFYEQYF,NA,NA,TRBJ2-7,TRBV30,13
TGTGCCAGCAGCCGGGGACTAGCGGGAGGGGAGACCCAGTACTTC,CASSRGLAGGETQYF,NA,TRBD2,TRBJ2-5,TRBV5-6,15
TGTGCCTGGAGTGGGGAGGCGATGAACACTGAAGCTTTCTTT,CAWSGEAMNTEAFF,few,NA,TRBJ1-1,TRBV30,14
TGCAGCGGAAGGACAGGAAACTATGGCTACACCTTC,CSGRTGNYGYTF,few,TRBD1,TRBJ1-2,TRBV29-1,12
TGTGCCACCGGCGGGCGAAGTGGAGATACGCAGTATTTT,CATGGRSGDTQYF,NA,NA,TRBJ2-3,TRBV15,13
TGTGCTAGTGCTGACCTAGGGGGTGCTTTCTTT,CASADLGGAFF,NA,NA,TRBJ1-1,TRBV12-5,11
TGTGCCAGCAGCTTAGGGCAGGGTTTTGATGAGCAGTTCTTC,CASSLGQGFDEQFF,NA,NA,TRBJ2-1,TRBV7-9,14
TGTGCCAGCAGCTGGGACAGGGTCGAGTCACCCCTCCACTTT,CASSWDRVESPLHF,NA,TRBD1,TRBJ1-6,TRBV7-2,14
TGTGCCAGCAGCTTAGACAGCTCCAGGGATGGCTACACCTTC,CASSLDSSRDGYTF,NA,NA,TRBJ1-2,TRBV7-3,14
TGTGCCAGCAGCGCTGGGACTTCGAGGGGATACGAGCAGTACTTC,CASSAGTSRGYEQYF,NA,NA,TRBJ2-7,TRBV2,15
TGTGCCAGCAGCCCAACTAGCGGGGGGCCGGGCGAGCAGTACTTC,CASSPTSGGPGEQYF,NA,TRBD2,TRBJ2-7,TRBV7-6,15
TGTGCCAGCAGCTTGGGACAGGGAGGTCAGCCCCAGCATTTT,CASSLGQGGQPQHF,NA,TRBD1,TRBJ1-5,TRBV5-6,14
TGTGCCAGCAGCCCCTTAGGGCGGGGCAACACAGATACGCAGTATTTT,CASSPLGRGNTDTQYF,NA,NA,TRBJ2-3,TRBV9,16
TGTGCCAGCAGGGAGGACAGGGCCCACGAGCAGTACTTC,CASREDRAHEQYF,NA,TRBD1,TRBJ2-7,TRBV5-4,13
TGCGCCAGCAGCTTGATCCGGGACAGGGGCGCCCGGCAGTTCTTC,CASSLIRDRGARQFF,NA,TRBD1,TRBJ2-1,TRBV5-1,15
TGTGCCAGCAGCCCCGCCGGGGATGGTACGCAGTATTTT,CASSPAGDGTQYF,NA,NA,TRBJ2-3,TRBV7-3,13
TGTGCCAGCACCGCTGAGAGGACACTATTTAGCAATCAGCCCCAGCATTTT,CASTAERTLFSNQPQHF,NA,NA,TRBJ1-5,TRBV2,17
TGTGCCAGCAGATCAAACAGGGACAGAGGAAGGACTGAAGCTTTCTTT,CASRSNRDRGRTEAFF,NA,TRBD1,TRBJ1-1,TRBV6-6,16
TGTGCCAGCAGCCTCCACAGGGGAAGGGATCAGCCCCAGCATTTT,CASSLHRGRDQPQHF,NA,TRBD1,TRBJ1-5,TRBV7-2,15
TGTGCCAGCTCTTACATCGACAGGGTGGGCACTGAAGCTTTCTTT,CASSYIDRVGTEAFF,NA,TRBD1,TRBJ1-1,TRBV18,15
TGCGCCAGCAGCCATCAGGGTGGCCACGAGCAGTACTTC,CASSHQGGHEQYF,NA,NA,TRBJ2-7,TRBV4-3,13